This T cell receptor (beta chain) was retrieved from a study of blood T cell repertoires in COVID-19. Across the whole study: T cells, B-cell-depleted T cells, or PBMCs provided the cDNA or gDNA that served as material.

Only in-frame clones appear in the TCRdb table, and some are missing; sequencing was by immunoSEQ multiplex PCR. This table has 95,000 to 110,000 clones, about 90% appearing once. CDR1 is KGHSH, CDR2 LQKENI, per germline. CDR3 length: 15 amino acids. Trimming took 3 bases from V and 3 from J; bases not matched to a gene: 2. This TCR was recovered from a human donor in a cohort sampled during active COVID-19. This sequence joins TRBV18 and TRBJ1-1, with TRBD1 matching 12 bases. Sequencing was done on a sample of peripheral blood. As DNA, the CDR3 is TGTGCCAGCTCACCGGGACAGGGGGCGGACACTGAAGCTTTCTTT. It encodes CASSPGQGADTEAFF.